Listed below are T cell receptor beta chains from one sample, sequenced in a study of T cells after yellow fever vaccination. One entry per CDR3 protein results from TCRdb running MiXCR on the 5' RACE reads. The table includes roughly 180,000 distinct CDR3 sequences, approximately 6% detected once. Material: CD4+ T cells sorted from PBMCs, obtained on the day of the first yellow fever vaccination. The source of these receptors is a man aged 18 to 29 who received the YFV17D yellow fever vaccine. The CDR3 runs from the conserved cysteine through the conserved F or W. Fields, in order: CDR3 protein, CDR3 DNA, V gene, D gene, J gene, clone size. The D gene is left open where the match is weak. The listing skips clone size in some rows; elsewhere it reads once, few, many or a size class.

CDR3: CASSASGGGHTGELFF; DNA: TGTGCCAGCAGCGCTAGCGGGGGGGGCCACACCGGGGAGCTGTTTTTT; V: TRBV9; D: TRBD2; J: TRBJ2-2; size: .
CDR3: CASGLEHNSPLHF; DNA: TGTGCCAGCGGCCTGGAGCATAATTCACCCCTCCACTTT; V: TRBV13; D: .; J: TRBJ1-6; size: .
CDR3: CASSRGTLGNTIYF; DNA: TGTGCCAGCAGCCGCGGGACATTAGGAAACACCATATATTTT; V: TRBV5-4; D: .; J: TRBJ1-3; size: .
CDR3: CASSSGQGTYGYTF; DNA: TGTGCCAGCAGCTCGGGACAGGGGACCTATGGCTACACCTTC; V: TRBV5-4; D: TRBD1; J: TRBJ1-2; size: .
CDR3: CSVPGLYTGELFF; DNA: TGCAGCGTGCCCGGGCTATACACCGGGGAGCTGTTTTTT; V: TRBV29-1; D: .; J: TRBJ2-2; size: many
CDR3: CSARENQETQYF; DNA: TGCAGTGCTAGAGAAAACCAAGAGACCCAGTACTTC; V: TRBV20-1; D: .; J: TRBJ2-5; size: many
CDR3: CAIQDSRSSYEQYF; DNA: TGTGCCATCCAGGACAGTCGGAGCTCCTACGAGCAGTACTTC; V: TRBV10-3; D: .; J: TRBJ2-7; size: .
CDR3: CASSPHTDGANTGELFF; DNA: TGCGCCAGCAGCCCACATACCGACGGGGCTAACACCGGGGAGCTGTTTTTT; V: TRBV5-1; D: .; J: TRBJ2-2; size: few
CDR3: CASRVKTPRSPYNEQFF; DNA: TGTGCCAGCAGGGTTAAGACCCCTAGGTCCCCCTACAATGAGCAGTTCTTC; V: TRBV6-2/TRBV6-3; D: .; J: TRBJ2-1; size: many
CDR3: CASSPGTSAIRYNEQFF; DNA: TGCGCCAGCAGCCCCGGGACTAGCGCCATTAGGTACAATGAGCAGTTCTTC; V: TRBV5-1; D: TRBD2; J: TRBJ2-1; size: .